Presented here are 8 T cell receptor beta chains from one specimen sequenced in a study of shared clonotypes between healthy human individuals. Assay: immunoSEQ multiplex PCR; the TCRdb copy retains only in-frame clones and omits some. The data contain fewer than 1.8 million clones, less than 99% of them seen just once; the ten biggest clones take up roughly 0.35%. Sequenced sample: naive CD4+ T cells sorted from blood. The sample's subset: CD45RA+ positively selected. These receptors all stem from a man aged 25 to 40 in good health.

The chain combines TRBV30 with TRBJ2-1; 12 bases fit TRBD2. J gave up 7 bases and V 1 base, and 11 bases lay outside the gene matches. This CDR3 has 17 amino acids. Germline CDR1 reads GTSNPN; CDR2 reads SVGIG (reference sequence). Here the CDR3 reads CAWSGRRLAGVLNEQFF. The CDR3 coding sequence is TGTGCCTGGAGTGGTCGCAGACTAGCGGGAGTCTTAAATGAGCAGTTCTTC.

Note on this clone: This sample includes further DNA sequences coding for the same CDR3. This chain connects TRBV5-1 to TRBJ2-3; 10 positions match TRBD2. Unmatched junction bases numbered 1, after V lost 0 bases and J lost 0 bases. This CDR3 has 16 residues. Germline values: CDR1 SGHRS, CDR2 YFSETQ. In DNA form, the CDR3 reads TGCGCCAGCAGCTTGGGGACTAGCGGCAGCACAGATACGCAGTATTTT. Translated: CASSLGTSGSTDTQYF.

The chain couples TRBV9 to TRBJ2-3, with TRBD2 matching 10 bases. V was clipped by 3 bases and J by 3 bases; unmatched bases: 4. Germline V gene data show CDR1 as SGDLS and CDR2 as YYNGEE. The CDR3 contains 15 residues. Written as DNA, the CDR3 is TGTGCCAGCAGCGACCAACTAGCGGGAACAGATACGCAGTATTTT. It yields the protein CASSDQLAGTDTQYF.

CDR3 amino acids: CASSEHGYYEQYF. The DNA of the CDR3 is TGTGCCAGCAGTGAACACGGTTACTACGAGCAGTACTTC. The chain combines TRBV25-1 with TRBJ2-7; the D is unclear. The CDR3 contains 13 residues. With 2 bases removed from V and 3 bases from J, the gap between germline ends came to 8 bases. The germline CDR1 and CDR2 sequences are MGHDK and SYGVNS.

V and J are TRBV6-1 and TRBJ2-3, with 8 bases aligning to TRBD1. The CDR3 has 14 amino acids. Per the germline V gene, CDR1 is MNHNS and CDR2 is SASEGT. V lost 2 bases and J lost 5; bases outside the gene matches: 3. Here the CDR3 DNA reads TGTGCCAGCAGTGAACAGGGGGCAGGAGATACGCAGTATTTT. It encodes CASSEQGAGDTQYF.

The V and J genes are TRBV18 and TRBJ2-7; a weak D match, TRBD1 (6 bases). Looked up from germline, CDR1 is KGHSH and CDR2 is LQKENI. CDR3 length equals 16 residues. The germline V and J ends were trimmed by 2 bases and 6 bases, with 20 bases remaining between them. In DNA form, the CDR3 reads TGTGCCAGCTCACCAGTTACCGGGACAAACCTGGGCGAGCAGTACTTC. It codes for CASSPVTGTNLGEQYF.

The rearrangement links TRBV5-6 to TRBJ2-3; D is undetermined. The CDR3 consists of 12 residues. The germline V gene has CDR1 SGHDT and CDR2 YYEEEE. V lost 4 bases to trimming and J lost 5 bases, with 8 bases between them. The CDR3 sequence: CASSLRRDTQYF. The CDR3 region has the DNA TGTGCCAGCAGCCTGAGGAGAGATACGCAGTATTTT.

The gene calls are TRBV25-1 and TRBJ1-2, with 7 bases matching TRBD1. Germline V gene lookup returns CDR1 MGHDK and CDR2 SYGVNS. The CDR3 extends over 14 amino acids. J lost 4 bases, V lost 1 base, and 3 bases had no gene match. The chain's CDR3 is CASSESGQLYGYTF. The DNA for the CDR3 is TGTGCCAGCAGTGAATCGGGACAGCTCTATGGCTACACCTTC.